This T cell receptor (beta chain) emerged from a study of T-cell memory formation after mild COVID-19 (dated by TCRdb to the early 2020s). About the full investigation: TCR sequence clusters from the two donors were found to be largely donor specific. T-cell clones expanding and contracting after mild COVID-19 in two donors were tracked by longitudinal TCRalpha and TCRbeta repertoire sequencing. The cohort was made up of two young adult volunteers, one female and one male, who were previously healthy. The study at large found these results: The study included only a couple of mild cases, and larger cohorts that include severe cases with pre-infection samples were judged to be necessary. Contracting CD4+ clones turned up mainly in the CM and EM memory subsets, whereas EMRA was where CD8+ clones were enriched. Some responding clones were detected in pre-infection memory, which suggested that pre-existing cross-reactive memory T cells had joined the SARS-CoV-2 response. SARS-CoV-2 specificity of the second-wave clones peaking on day 37 was not confirmed. From day 15 to 85, contracting clones showed balanced CD4/CD8 phenotypes, whereas a second wave of clones that expanded from day 15 to 37 leaned towards CD4+.

After removal of 6 bases from V and 5 bases from J, the junction retains 3 bases not matched to a gene. Per the germline V gene, MNHEY is the CDR1 and SVGAGI is the CDR2. Measured from the cysteine to the phenylalanine, the CDR3 is 12 residues long. CDR3 DNA only is kept here, 36 bases in frame from base 1. There are many counts of this clonotype. The specificity of this receptor is unknown. The input lacks base qualities; no much larger clone sits a single base away. The sample was run on an Illumina NovaSeq 6000. TCRalpha and TCRbeta cDNA libraries were built by 5'RACE with constant-segment primers, adding sample barcodes and unique molecular identifiers. RNA was extracted from every sample with Trizol reagent. Amplification of the libraries took two PCR steps, and the second step added a second sample barcode plus Illumina TruSeq adapters. The libraries were sequenced on an Illumina NovaSeq using 2 x 150 bp paired-end reads. The authors' pipeline ran thus. With migec v1.2.7, reads were demultiplexed and then collapsed into UMI-guided consensus sequences. With mixcr v2.1.11, UMI consensuses were aligned to TRA and TRB V and J templates and assembled into clonotypes. Clonotypes were classified as expanded or contracted when called significant by both edgeR and NoisET, with noise models trained on biological replicates. For edgeR calls, a false discovery rate-adjusted p below 0.01 and a log2 fold-change threshold of 1 were applied. PCA with hierarchical clustering of max-normalized trajectories of the 1000 most abundant clonotypes was used as exploratory dynamics analysis. Each responding clone was given a CD4 or CD8 phenotype based on the CD4+ and CD8+ repertoires, which had been sequenced separately. TCRdb redid the processing of the public reads, applying fastp at Q25 and MiXCR, and retained in-frame beta chains. Each entry merges the rows of one CDR3 protein and shows their most common DNA and genes. The V and J calls here are based on TCRdb, not the publication. The sample table lists over 14,000 distinct CDR3 sequences, approximately 19% of them with a count of one. Over 45% of the sample comes from the top ten.

Ficoll-Paque density gradient centrifugation was used to isolate PBMCs. The chain was built from TRBV6-5 and TRBJ2-5, with 7 junctional bases fitting TRBD2. The sequencing sample was made of PBMCs or a T cell subset sorted from them (not recorded which). The sequence came from an adult woman who had mild COVID-19 (a few samples of this study predate the infection). The sample titles of this study are shuffled in the database, so cell type and time point are left out; the donor was told from shared clones. The CDR3 protein: CASSPGGETQYF. The DNA is TGTGCCAGCAGCCCCGGGGGGGAGACCCAGTACTTC.